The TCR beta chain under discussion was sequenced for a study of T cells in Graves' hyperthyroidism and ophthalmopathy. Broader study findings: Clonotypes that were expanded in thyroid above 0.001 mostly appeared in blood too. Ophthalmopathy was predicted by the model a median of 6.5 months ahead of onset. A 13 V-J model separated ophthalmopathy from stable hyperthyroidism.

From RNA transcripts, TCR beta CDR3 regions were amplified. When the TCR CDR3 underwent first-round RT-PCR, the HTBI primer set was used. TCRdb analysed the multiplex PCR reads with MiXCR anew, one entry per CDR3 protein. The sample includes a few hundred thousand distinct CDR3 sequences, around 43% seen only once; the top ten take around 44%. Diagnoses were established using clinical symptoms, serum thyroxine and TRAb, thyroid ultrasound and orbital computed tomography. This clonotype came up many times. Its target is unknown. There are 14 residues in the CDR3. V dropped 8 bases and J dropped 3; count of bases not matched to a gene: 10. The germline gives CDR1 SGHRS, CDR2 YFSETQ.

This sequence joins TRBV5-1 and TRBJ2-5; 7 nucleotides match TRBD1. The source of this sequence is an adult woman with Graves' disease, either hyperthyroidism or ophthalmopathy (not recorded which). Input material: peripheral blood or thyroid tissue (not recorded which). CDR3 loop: CASTAGTVKETQYF. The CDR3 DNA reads TGCGCCAGTACGGCTGGGACAGTAAAAGAGACCCAGTACTTC. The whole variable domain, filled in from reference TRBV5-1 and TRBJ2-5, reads KAGVTQTPRYLIKTRGQQVTLSCSPISGHRSVSWYQQTPGQGLQFLFEYFSETQRNKGNFPGRFSGRQFSNSRSEMNVSTLELGDSALYLCASTAGTVKETQYFGPGTRLLVL.